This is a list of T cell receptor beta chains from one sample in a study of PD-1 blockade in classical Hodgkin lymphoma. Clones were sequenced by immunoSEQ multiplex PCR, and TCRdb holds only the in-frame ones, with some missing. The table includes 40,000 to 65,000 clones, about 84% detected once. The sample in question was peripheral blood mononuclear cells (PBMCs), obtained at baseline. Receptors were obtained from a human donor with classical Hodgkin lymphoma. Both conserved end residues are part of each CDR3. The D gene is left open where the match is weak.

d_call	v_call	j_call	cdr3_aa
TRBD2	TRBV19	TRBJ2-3	CASSTTLSGSFTDTQYF
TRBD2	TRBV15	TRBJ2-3	CATSRGAGGKDTQYF
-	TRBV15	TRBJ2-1	CATSPRRNGISEQFF
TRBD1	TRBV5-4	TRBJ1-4	CASSGTAETNEKLFF
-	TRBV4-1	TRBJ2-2	CASSQEEVVNTGELFF
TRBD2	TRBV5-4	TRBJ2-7	CASSLIPGLAGTVPGHEQYF
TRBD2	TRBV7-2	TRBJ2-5	CASSLMGLAGEETQYF
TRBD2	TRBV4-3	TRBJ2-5	CASSQDGLAGGQETQYF
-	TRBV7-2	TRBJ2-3	CASSSWTSGTDTQYF
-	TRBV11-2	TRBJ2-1	CASSLTGWSPHSSYNEQFF
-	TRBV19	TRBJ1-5	CASSSPGTPHQPQHF
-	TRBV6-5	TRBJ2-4	CASSGPKNIQYF
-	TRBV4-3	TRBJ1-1	CASSQDWSSTEAFF
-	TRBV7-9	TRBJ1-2	CASSLGGGYTF
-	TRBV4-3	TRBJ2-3	CASSHPSALGTDTQYF
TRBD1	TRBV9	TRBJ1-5	CASSRGQSQPQHF
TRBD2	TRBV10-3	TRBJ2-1	CAISETFPEGTSGNNEQFF
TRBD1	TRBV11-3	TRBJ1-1	CASSFRQGGSRRNTEAFF
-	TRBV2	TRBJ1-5	CASIRGIGEPQHF
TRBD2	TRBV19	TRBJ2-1	CASSAAGGHDNEQFF
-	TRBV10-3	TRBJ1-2	CAISDNTGTTNYGYTF
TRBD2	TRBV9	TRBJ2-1	CASSNHPTSSNEQFF
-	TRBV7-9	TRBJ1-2	CASSLGYQWGNYGYTF
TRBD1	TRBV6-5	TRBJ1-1	CASSFGQGEAFF
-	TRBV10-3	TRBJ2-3	CASSYEIGPLSTDTQYF
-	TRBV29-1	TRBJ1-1	CSVARVKGTEAFF
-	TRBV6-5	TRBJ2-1	CASSFHRGLLYNEQFF
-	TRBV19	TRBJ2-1	CASSEGFGNEQFF
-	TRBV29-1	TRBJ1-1	CSVEGGIAEAFF
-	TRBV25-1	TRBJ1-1	CASRGGTEAFF
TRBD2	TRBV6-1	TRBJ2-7	CASSEAGGRYEQYF
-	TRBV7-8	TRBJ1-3	CASSLTQNTIYF
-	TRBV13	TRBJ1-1	CASSRGRPNTEAFF
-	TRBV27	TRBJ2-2	CASSLLDVTWGRKNTGELFF
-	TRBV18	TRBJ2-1	CASLRPGPNEQFF
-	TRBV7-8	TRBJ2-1	CASSLGGGGSSYNEQFF
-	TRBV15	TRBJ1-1	CATSRDQGFMNTEAFF
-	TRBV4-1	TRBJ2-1	CASSQDDRGSYNEQFF
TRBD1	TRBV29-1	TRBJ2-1	CSVWGQGSDEQFF
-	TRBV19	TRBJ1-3	CASGASGNTIYF
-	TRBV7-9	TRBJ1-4	CASSLVGSFNEKLFF
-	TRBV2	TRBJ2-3	CASSEISTDTQYF
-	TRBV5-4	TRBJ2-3	CASSLRGSDTQYF
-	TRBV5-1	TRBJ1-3	CASSLTDVGNTIYF
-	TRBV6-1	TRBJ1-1	CASSIWGYTEAFF
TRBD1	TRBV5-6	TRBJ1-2	CASSYPGQGFHGYTF
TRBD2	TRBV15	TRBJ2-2	CATSTARGREGPTGELFF
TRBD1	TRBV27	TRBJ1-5	CASSARQGLWQPQHF
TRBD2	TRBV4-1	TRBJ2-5	CASSQEPGLAGVVTQYF
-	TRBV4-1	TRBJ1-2	CASSQGPGTDYGYTF
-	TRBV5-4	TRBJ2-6	CASSQEIGSGANVLTF
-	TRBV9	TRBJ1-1	CASSVVGGHLKPSEAFF
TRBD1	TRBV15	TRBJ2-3	CATSRQGAGDTQYF
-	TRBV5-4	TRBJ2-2	CASTEDVGTRVTGELFF
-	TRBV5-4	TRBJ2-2	CASSLLAHTGELFF